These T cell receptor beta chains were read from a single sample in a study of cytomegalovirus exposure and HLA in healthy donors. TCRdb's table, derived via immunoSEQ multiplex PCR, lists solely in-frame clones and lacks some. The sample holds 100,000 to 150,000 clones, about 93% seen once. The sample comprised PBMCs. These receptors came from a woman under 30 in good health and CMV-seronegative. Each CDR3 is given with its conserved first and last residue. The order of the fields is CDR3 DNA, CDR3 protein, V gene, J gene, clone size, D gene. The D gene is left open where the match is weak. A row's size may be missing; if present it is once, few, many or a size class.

DNA: TGTGCCAGTAGTTATCTAGTCCAGAGCTATGGCTACACCTTC
CDR3: CASSYLVQSYGYTF
V: TRBV19
J: TRBJ1-2
size: once
D: -

DNA: TGTGCCAGCAGCGTAGCTTCTACAGTTATTATCGGGGAGCTGTTTTTT
CDR3: CASSVASTVIIGELFF
V: TRBV9
J: TRBJ2-2
size: once
D: -

DNA: TGTGCCAGCAGTGAAAGGCGACAGGGGCCCGGAAACACCATATATTTT
CDR3: CASSERRQGPGNTIYF
V: TRBV2
J: TRBJ1-3
size: -
D: TRBD1

DNA: TGTGCCAGCAGTTGGGGCGAGACCCAGTACTTC
CDR3: CASSWGETQYF
V: TRBV6-5
J: TRBJ2-5
size: -
D: -

DNA: TGTGCCAGTGGACTAGCGGGGGTAACAGATACGCAGTATTTT
CDR3: CASGLAGVTDTQYF
V: TRBV2
J: TRBJ2-3
size: few
D: TRBD2

DNA: TGTGCCAGCAGTGGAACAGGGGGGTCGGCTAATGAAAAACTGTTTTTT
CDR3: CASSGTGGSANEKLFF
V: TRBV6-1
J: TRBJ1-4
size: -
D: TRBD1

DNA: TGCGCCAGCAGCTTGGACGGGACTCCGGTGGAGCAGTACTTC
CDR3: CASSLDGTPVEQYF
V: TRBV5-1
J: TRBJ2-7
size: once
D: -

DNA: TGTGCCAGCAGCTTAGGGACTAGTCCCTACGAGCAGTACTTC
CDR3: CASSLGTSPYEQYF
V: TRBV7-9
J: TRBJ2-7
size: -
D: TRBD2

DNA: TGTGCCAGCAGCCAAGACCCCATTGGCGGGGGGGCTGGTAAGACCCAGTACTTC
CDR3: CASSQDPIGGGAGKTQYF
V: TRBV4-2
J: TRBJ2-5
size: -
D: TRBD2

DNA: TGTGCCATCAGTGGTGAGGGCTCACCCCTCCACTTT
CDR3: CAISGEGSPLHF
V: TRBV10-3
J: TRBJ1-6
size: -
D: -

DNA: TGTGCCAGTAAGGCGGGGAGCTCCTATAATTCACCCCTCCACTTT
CDR3: CASKAGSSYNSPLHF
V: TRBV19
J: TRBJ1-6
size: -
D: -

DNA: TGTGCCAGCAGTTACTACGGACAGGGAGGAAACTATGGCTACACCTTC
CDR3: CASSYYGQGGNYGYTF
V: TRBV6-6
J: TRBJ1-2
size: -
D: TRBD1

DNA: TGTGCCAGCTCACCACCGTCCAGGGTAGACTACGAGCAGTACTTC
CDR3: CASSPPSRVDYEQYF
V: TRBV18
J: TRBJ2-7
size: -
D: -

DNA: TGTGCCATCAGCTCGAGGGACAGGAACACCGGGGAGCTGTTTTTT
CDR3: CAISSRDRNTGELFF
V: TRBV10-3
J: TRBJ2-2
size: -
D: TRBD1

DNA: TGTGCCAGCACGGGCAGGGGAGCGGGGGGCTACACCTTC
CDR3: CASTGRGAGGYTF
V: TRBV5-6
J: TRBJ1-2
size: -
D: -

DNA: TGTGCCAGCAGCTTATCCGGGGGGGGGACTGAAGCTTTCTTT
CDR3: CASSLSGGGTEAFF
V: TRBV11-2
J: TRBJ1-1
size: -
D: -

DNA: TGTGCCAGCAGCTCGACTAGCGGGGGAGACACAGATACGCAGTATTTT
CDR3: CASSSTSGGDTDTQYF
V: TRBV5-4
J: TRBJ2-3
size: -
D: TRBD2

DNA: TGTGCCAGCAAGGGGGGACAGGGCAATCAGCCCCAGCATTTT
CDR3: CASKGGQGNQPQHF
V: TRBV2
J: TRBJ1-5
size: once
D: TRBD1

DNA: TGTGCCAGTAGTATATTAGGGACAGGGATGACTAGCGGGAGGACCGGGGAGCTGTTTTTT
CDR3: CASSILGTGMTSGRTGELFF
V: TRBV19
J: TRBJ2-2
size: -
D: TRBD2

DNA: TGTGCTAGCAGCGTTAGCGGGAGACCCACAGATACGCAGTATTTT
CDR3: CASSVSGRPTDTQYF
V: TRBV7-7
J: TRBJ2-3
size: -
D: TRBD2

DNA: TGCGCCAGCAGTATCAACATGGACGACAGGGTCCCCTTGCCCCAGCATTTT
CDR3: CASSINMDDRVPLPQHF
V: TRBV10-1
J: TRBJ1-5
size: once
D: TRBD1

DNA: TGTGCCATCAGTGAGTCGGGACAGACCTACGAGCAGTACTTC
CDR3: CAISESGQTYEQYF
V: TRBV10-3
J: TRBJ2-7
size: -
D: TRBD1

DNA: TGTGCCTTCACCAGGGGGCTCACTGAAGCTTTCTTT
CDR3: CAFTRGLTEAFF
V: TRBV30
J: TRBJ1-1
size: few
D: TRBD1

DNA: TGCGCCAGCAGCTTGGAACTTATATACGAGCAGTACTTC
CDR3: CASSLELIYEQYF
V: TRBV5-1
J: TRBJ2-7
size: -
D: -

DNA: TGCGCCGCCCGGGAGACAGGGGCGAACACCGGGGAGCTGTTTTTT
CDR3: CAARETGANTGELFF
V: TRBV10-2
J: TRBJ2-2
size: -
D: TRBD1

DNA: TGTGCCAGCAGTTACACAGGGGTGGAGCAGCCCCAGCATTTT
CDR3: CASSYTGVEQPQHF
V: TRBV6-6
J: TRBJ1-5
size: -
D: TRBD1

DNA: TGTGCCACCCACCCCCTAGGGGTTGACCAGCCCCAGCATTTT
CDR3: CATHPLGVDQPQHF
V: TRBV28
J: TRBJ1-5
size: -
D: -

DNA: TGTGCCAGCAGCTTACAGGGTCGGATTTCTGGAAACACCATATATTTT
CDR3: CASSLQGRISGNTIYF
V: TRBV7-2
J: TRBJ1-3
size: -
D: -

DNA: TGTGCCAGCAGCCCCCACAGGCCCTCCTACAATGAGCAGTTCTTC
CDR3: CASSPHRPSYNEQFF
V: TRBV19
J: TRBJ2-1
size: -
D: -

DNA: TGTGCCAGCTCTAAAGGGACAGAACAGTACTTC
CDR3: CASSKGTEQYF
V: TRBV27
J: TRBJ2-7
size: few
D: TRBD1

DNA: TGTGCCAGCAGCCCCGGCCCTTGGGACAGATACTCCTACGAGCAGTACTTC
CDR3: CASSPGPWDRYSYEQYF
V: TRBV14
J: TRBJ2-7
size: -
D: TRBD1

DNA: TGTGCCAGCAGCTTAGATCAGGCCCAGCACTTC
CDR3: CASSLDQAQHF
V: TRBV11-2
J: TRBJ2-5
size: -
D: -

DNA: TGTGCCAGCAGCCTAACTGCGATGGGGGGAGCTTTCTTT
CDR3: CASSLTAMGGAFF
V: TRBV5-5
J: TRBJ1-1
size: -
D: -

DNA: TGTGCCAGCAGCTCGTTTGAGACGGAGTATGGCTACACCTTC
CDR3: CASSSFETEYGYTF
V: TRBV11-2
J: TRBJ1-2
size: -
D: -

DNA: TGTGCCAGCAGACTAGGACAGGTGTACGAGCAGTACTTC
CDR3: CASRLGQVYEQYF
V: TRBV28
J: TRBJ2-7
size: -
D: TRBD1

DNA: TGCGCCAGCAGTACCCGAGACGGAGGGACTGAAGCTTTCTTT
CDR3: CASSTRDGGTEAFF
V: TRBV10-2
J: TRBJ1-1
size: -
D: -

DNA: TGTGCCATCAGGGAGGGAACTAATGAAAAACTGTTTTTT
CDR3: CAIREGTNEKLFF
V: TRBV5-4
J: TRBJ1-4
size: -
D: -

DNA: TGTGCCAGCAGTCCAGGACAGGGGACCACTGAAGCTTTCTTT
CDR3: CASSPGQGTTEAFF
V: TRBV28
J: TRBJ1-1
size: -
D: TRBD1

DNA: TGCAGCGTTCCGGGGGAAGGCAATTCACCCCTCCACTTT
CDR3: CSVPGEGNSPLHF
V: TRBV29-1
J: TRBJ1-6
size: -
D: -

DNA: TGTGCCAGTAGTACCGGGACTACCCTTAATGAGCAGTTCTTC
CDR3: CASSTGTTLNEQFF
V: TRBV19
J: TRBJ2-1
size: -
D: TRBD2